This TCR beta chain was sequenced during a study of blood T cell repertoires in COVID-19. The V and J ends lost 5 bases and 0 bases, in that order; junction bases with no gene match: 8. The CDR3 consists of 17 residues. Germline-derived CDR1 and CDR2 are LNHDA and SQIVND (reference sequence). Produced via immunoSEQ multiplex PCR; TCRdb's table is partial and in-frame only. Among fewer than 250,000 clones listed, about 85% were seen once. This clone was seen a few times. J is TRBJ2-1 and V is TRBV19, with 9 bases that match TRBD2. The origin of this receptor is a human donor in a cohort sampled during active COVID-19. The material sequenced was peripheral blood. CDR3 residues: CASSHETSGSSYNEQFF. The CDR3 region has the DNA TGTGCCAGTAGTCATGAGACTAGCGGCAGCTCCTACAATGAGCAGTTCTTC.